Each of the 3 T cell receptor beta chains below was sequenced from the same sample in a study of CD8 T cells in Susac syndrome (dated by TCRdb to about 2019). Library preparation used the immunoSEQ multiplex PCR assay. RNA was extracted using the RNeasy kit, and about 0.45 to 1 microgram was reverse transcribed with random hexamers. TCRdb itself trimmed the public reads at Q25 with fastp, ran MiXCR and retained productive beta chains. Rows are unified per CDR3 protein, each entry keeping the most common DNA and genes. This sample comprises about 160,000 distinct CDR3 sequences, more than 95% of them detected only once. Roughly 0.12% of the sample is in the top ten clones. Material: CD4+ T cells from PBMCs. The receptor set was obtained from a human donor with Susac syndrome.

The V and J genes are TRBV7-8 and TRBJ2-3; D is undetermined. The CDR3 runs 14 residues. The V gene lost 5 bases and the J gene lost 5 bases, with 14 bases spanning the gap. The germline CDR1 and CDR2 sequences are SGHVS and FQNEAQ. The CDR3 sequence: CASSPGSVGDTQYF. CDR3 in DNA: TGTGCCAGCAGCCCCGGGTCGGTAGGAGATACGCAGTATTTT.

V usage is TRBV20-1 and J usage is TRBJ2-7; weak D call: TRBD1 (6 bases). The CDR3 is made up of 11 amino acids. V lost 5 bases, J lost 3 bases, and 8 bases lay in between. Germline V gene lookup returns CDR1 DFQATT and CDR2 SNEGSKA (reference sequence). CDR3 in DNA: TGCAGTGCTTTACAGGGCTACGAGCAGTACGTC. Translation gives CSALQGYEQYV.

The chain is built from TRBV5-1 and TRBJ2-1; tentatively, D is TRBD1 (5 bases). The V gene lost 0 bases and the J gene lost 2 bases, with 6 bases spanning the gap. CDR1 is SGHRS and CDR2 is YFSETQ in the germline V gene. There are 14 residues in the CDR3. In DNA, the CDR3 is TGCGCCAGCAGCTTGGCAGGGACCTACAATGAGCAGTTCTTC. Translated: CASSLAGTYNEQFF.